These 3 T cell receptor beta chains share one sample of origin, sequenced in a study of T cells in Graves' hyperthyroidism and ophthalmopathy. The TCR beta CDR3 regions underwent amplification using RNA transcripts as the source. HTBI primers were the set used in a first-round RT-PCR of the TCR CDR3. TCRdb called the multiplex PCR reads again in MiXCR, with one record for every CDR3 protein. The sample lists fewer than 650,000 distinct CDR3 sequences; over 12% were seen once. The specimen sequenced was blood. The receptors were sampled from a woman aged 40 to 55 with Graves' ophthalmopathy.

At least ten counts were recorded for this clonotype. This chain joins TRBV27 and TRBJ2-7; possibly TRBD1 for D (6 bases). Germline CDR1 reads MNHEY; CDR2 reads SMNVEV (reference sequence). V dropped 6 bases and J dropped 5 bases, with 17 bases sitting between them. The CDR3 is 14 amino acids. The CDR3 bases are TGTGCCAGCAGGAAGGGCCAGGGGTTTAACGAGCAGTACTTC. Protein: CASRKGQGFNEQYF.

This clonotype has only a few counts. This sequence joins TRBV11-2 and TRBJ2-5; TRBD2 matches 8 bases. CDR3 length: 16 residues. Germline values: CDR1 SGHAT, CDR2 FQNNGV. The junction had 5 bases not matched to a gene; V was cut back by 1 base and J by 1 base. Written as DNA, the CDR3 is TGTGCCAGCAGCTTAGGCTCTAGCGGGCCCCAAGAGACCCAGTACTTC. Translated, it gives CASSLGSSGPQETQYF.

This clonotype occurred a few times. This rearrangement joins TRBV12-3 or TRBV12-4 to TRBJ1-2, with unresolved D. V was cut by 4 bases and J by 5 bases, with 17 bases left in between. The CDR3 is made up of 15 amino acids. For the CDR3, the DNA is TGTGCCAGCAGTTCAAGGGCCTTTGGTGGATATGGCTACACCTTC. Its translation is CASSSRAFGGYGYTF.